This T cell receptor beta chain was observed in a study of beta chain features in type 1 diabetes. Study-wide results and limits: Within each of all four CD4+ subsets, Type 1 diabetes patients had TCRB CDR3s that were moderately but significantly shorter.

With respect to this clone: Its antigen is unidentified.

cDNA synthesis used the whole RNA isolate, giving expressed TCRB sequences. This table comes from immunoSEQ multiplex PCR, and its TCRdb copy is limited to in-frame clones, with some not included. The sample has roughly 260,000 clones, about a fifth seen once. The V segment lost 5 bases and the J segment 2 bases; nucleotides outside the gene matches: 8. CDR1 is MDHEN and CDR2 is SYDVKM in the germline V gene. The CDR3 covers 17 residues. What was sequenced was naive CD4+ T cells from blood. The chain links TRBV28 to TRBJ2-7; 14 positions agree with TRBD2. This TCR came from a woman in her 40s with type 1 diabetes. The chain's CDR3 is CASSPPGLAGVPYEQYF. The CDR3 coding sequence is TGTGCCAGCAGTCCGCCGGGACTAGCGGGAGTACCCTACGAGCAGTACTTC.